Each of the 21 T cell receptor beta chains below was sequenced from the same sample in a study of OX40 agonist ivuxolimab in advanced cancers. The assay was immunoSEQ multiplex PCR, and TCRdb's table has in-frame clones only and misses some. The sample carries 80,000 or so clones, around 85% recorded once. The sequencing here drew on CD4+ or CD8+ T cells sorted from blood, taken in a trial of the OX40 agonist ivuxolimab. The receptors here all came from an adult with an advanced solid tumor such as melanoma, head and neck, liver or kidney cancer.

The V gene is TRBV10-3, the J gene TRBJ2-2; D is ambiguous. The V gene lost 2 bases and the J gene lost 1 base, with 14 bases spanning the gap. Per germline, CDR1 ENHRY and CDR2 SYGVKD. The CDR3 length is 17 residues. The CDR3 spells CAISEPSNLWNTGELFF. CDR3 nucleotide sequence: TGTGCCATCAGTGAGCCCTCCAACTTGTGGAACACCGGGGAGCTGTTTTTT.

The chain joins TRBV9 to TRBJ1-6; weak D call: TRBD1 (6 bases). Trimming pared 0 bases from V and 9 bases from J, leaving 13 bases between. This CDR3 contains 15 residues. Germline V gene lookup returns CDR1 SGDLS and CDR2 YYNGEE. The CDR3 is CASSVGGRGGSPLHF. As DNA, the CDR3 is TGTGCCAGCAGCGTAGGGGGTAGGGGGGGTTCACCCCTCCACTTT.

This chain joins TRBV13 and TRBJ2-7, with a tentative D call TRBD1 (6 bases). Germline values: CDR1 PRHDT, CDR2 FYEKMQ (reference sequence). Trimming left V 0 bases short and J 3 bases short, with 9 bases between. The CDR3 extends over 14 amino acids. The CDR3 spells CASSLGDSLYEQYF. The DNA for the CDR3 is TGTGCCAGCAGCTTAGGGGACAGCCTCTACGAGCAGTACTTC.

The V call is TRBV5-6, the J call TRBJ1-2; no firm D call. Trimming shortened V by 1 base and J by 8 bases, and 6 bases separated the two germline ends. The CDR3 is made up of 11 amino acids. Germline values: CDR1 SGHDT, CDR2 YYEEEE. The CDR3 DNA follows: TGTGCCAGCAGCTTGCTGGGAGGCTACACCTTC. Protein sequence: CASSLLGGYTF.

The genes are TRBV15 and TRBJ1-1, with a weak D call TRBD1 (6 bases). Germline CDR1 is LNHNV and CDR2 is YYDKDF (reference sequence). This CDR3 comprises 14 residues. The ends were cut back, 0 bases at V and 4 bases at J, with 9 bases in the middle. The CDR3: CATSREKGGTEAFF. The CDR3 nucleotides read TGTGCCACCAGCAGAGAGAAGGGGGGCACTGAAGCTTTCTTT.

The CDR3 spells CASSLRAIDGYTF. For the CDR3, the DNA is TGTGCCAGCAGCTTAAGGGCAATAGATGGCTACACCTTC. This chain links TRBV7-9 with TRBJ1-2; D not resolved. The germline gives CDR1 SEHNR, CDR2 FQNEAQ (reference sequence). Trimming took off 2 bases at V and 6 bases at J, with 10 bases between the two ends. This CDR3 region has 13 residues.

The V gene is TRBV6-5, the J gene TRBJ1-6, with TRBD1 as a possible D gene (5 bases). Germline CDR1 MNHEY, CDR2 SVGAGI. Trimming stripped 2 bases from V and 3 bases from J, with 11 bases between. This CDR3 spans 16 amino acids. CDR3 DNA: TGTGCCAGCAGTTACACCCGGACAAGCTATAATTCACCCCTCCACTTT. Translating gives CASSYTRTSYNSPLHF.

This clone came up once. The chain links TRBV13 to TRBJ2-4; possibly TRBD2 for D (6 bases). CDR3 size: 16 residues. The germline V and J ends were trimmed by 5 bases and 9 bases, with 23 bases remaining between them. Germline V gene data show CDR1 as PRHDT and CDR2 as FYEKMQ (reference sequence). This CDR3 is CASSRMTSSVQGIQYF. CDR3 sequence (DNA): TGTGCCAGCAGCCGTATGACTAGTTCGGTGCAAGGCATTCAGTACTTC.

The chain uses TRBV28 and TRBJ1-3; D not resolved. The CDR3 has 17 amino acids. Germline CDR1 reads MDHEN; CDR2 reads SYDVKM. V was clipped by 2 bases and J by 0 bases, with 14 bases between them. The CDR3, as DNA: TGTGCCAGCAGTTTACATTCTAGGGCCCACTCTGGAAACACCATATATTTT. Translation: CASSLHSRAHSGNTIYF.

The genes are TRBV5-1 and TRBJ1-6; 8 bases map to TRBD1. V was pared by 4 bases and J by 8 bases, with 14 bases of the junction left unmatched. The CDR3 length is 17 residues. CDR1 SGHRS and CDR2 YFSETQ come from the germline V gene. CDR3 nucleotides: TGCGCCAGCAGCGCCCGTACACAGGGGGAGTATGATTCACCCCTCCACTTT. The encoded protein is CASSARTQGEYDSPLHF.

The chain employs TRBV4-1 and TRBJ2-3; the D is unclear. Germline CDR1 is MGHRA and CDR2 is YSYEKL. The CDR3 length is 14 residues. V was pared by 0 bases and J by 6 bases, with 10 bases between. The CDR3 is CASSQDQLGDTQYF. The CDR3 DNA is TGCGCCAGCAGCCAAGACCAGCTTGGCGATACGCAGTATTTT.

The chain recombines TRBV19 with TRBJ2-7; 10 nucleotides align to TRBD1. The V segment lost 4 bases and the J segment 5 bases; nucleotides outside the gene matches: 8. This CDR3 spans 15 amino acids. Looked up from germline, CDR1 is LNHDA and CDR2 is SQIVND (reference sequence). The CDR3, as DNA: TGTGCCAGTAGTACGAACCGGGACAGGGGTCACGAGCAGTACTTC. Translated, it gives CASSTNRDRGHEQYF.

This clone was observed a few times. The rearrangement links TRBV21-1 to TRBJ2-7. TRBV21-1 is tagged as a pseudogene. This CDR3 region has 12 residues. The CDR3 protein is CASRGWLNEQYF. Written as DNA, the CDR3 is TGTGCCAGCAGGGGGTGGTTAAACGAGCAGTACTTC.

V usage is TRBV7-2 and J usage is TRBJ2-1, with D uncertain. V was trimmed by 1 base and J by 5 bases, leaving 6 bases between them. The CDR3 loop spans 13 amino acids. In germline, CDR1 is SGHTA, CDR2 FQGNSA. The CDR3 region is CASSLDLNNEQFF. CDR3 in DNA: TGTGCCAGCAGCTTAGATCTGAACAATGAGCAGTTCTTC.

This chain links TRBV6-5 with TRBJ1-1, with TRBD1 as a possible D gene (5 bases). The CDR3 has 13 amino acids. V was cut by 7 bases and J by 6 bases, with 15 bases left in between. CDR1 and CDR2 (germline): MNHEY, SVGAGI. CDR3 DNA sequence: TGTGCCAGCAATGAGTGGCAGGGTGCTGAAGCTTTCTTT. This codes for CASNEWQGAEAFF.

The J gene is TRBJ2-3, the V gene TRBV19; 7 bases fit TRBD2. Germline CDR1 LNHDA, CDR2 SQIVND (reference sequence). This CDR3 comprises 15 residues. With V trimmed by 4 bases and J by 0 bases, 4 bases remained unmatched. Here the CDR3 reads CASSTLAESTDTQYF. CDR3 nucleotide sequence: TGTGCCAGTAGTACCCTAGCGGAGAGCACAGATACGCAGTATTTT.

The genes are TRBV6-5 and TRBJ2-5, with TRBD2 matching over 7 bases. Germline loops: CDR1 MNHEY, CDR2 SVGAGI. The CDR3 is 14 residues long. Losses at the gene ends were 2 bases for V and 2 bases for J; bases not matched to a gene: 2. The CDR3 nucleotides are TGTGCCAGCAGTTACAGCGGGGCTCAAGAGACCCAGTACTTC. Translation: CASSYSGAQETQYF.

This CDR3 is CASTQQGPSYEQYF. CDR3 sequence (DNA): TGTGCCAGCACCCAACAGGGGCCATCCTACGAGCAGTACTTC. The V gene is TRBV28, the J gene TRBJ2-7, with 7 bases fitting TRBD1. The junction had 7 bases not matched to a gene; V was cut back by 7 bases and J by 1 base. The CDR3 runs to 14 residues. CDR1 is MDHEN, CDR2 SYDVKM, per germline. Complete variable domain (other parts from reference TRBV28 and TRBJ2-7): DVKVTQSSRYLVKRTGEKVFLECVQDMDHENMFWYRQDPGLGLRLIYFSYDVKMKEKGDIPEGYSVSREKKERFSLILESASTNQTSMYLCASTQQGPSYEQYFGPGTRLTVT.

V usage is TRBV5-4 and J usage is TRBJ2-2; D ambiguous. The V gene lost 4 bases and the J gene lost 6 bases, with 13 bases spanning the gap. The CDR3 is made up of 14 amino acids. Germline V gene sequence: CDR1 SGHNT, CDR2 YYREEE (reference sequence). As DNA, the CDR3 is TGTGCCAGCAGCCATCTGAAGGCCCCCGGGGAGCTGTTTTTT. It is translated as CASSHLKAPGELFF.

This chain joins TRBV6-1 and TRBJ1-1; no clear D. The V end was cut by 0 bases, the J end by 5 bases, with 10 bases between. The germline V gene has CDR1 MNHNS and CDR2 SASEGT. The CDR3 sequence is 14 residues long. The CDR3 sequence: CASSEAQFGTEAFF. The CDR3, as DNA: TGTGCCAGCAGTGAAGCTCAATTTGGAACTGAAGCTTTCTTT.

J is TRBJ2-1 and V is TRBV25-1; D is possibly TRBD1 or TRBD2 (5 bases each). There are 17 residues in the CDR3. The germline V gene encodes CDR1 MGHDK and CDR2 SYGVNS. V lost 5 bases and J lost 0, with 17 bases in between. CDR3 residues: CASSFTNRRSSYNEQFF. As DNA, the CDR3 is TGTGCCAGCAGTTTTACAAACAGGAGGAGCTCCTACAATGAGCAGTTCTTC.